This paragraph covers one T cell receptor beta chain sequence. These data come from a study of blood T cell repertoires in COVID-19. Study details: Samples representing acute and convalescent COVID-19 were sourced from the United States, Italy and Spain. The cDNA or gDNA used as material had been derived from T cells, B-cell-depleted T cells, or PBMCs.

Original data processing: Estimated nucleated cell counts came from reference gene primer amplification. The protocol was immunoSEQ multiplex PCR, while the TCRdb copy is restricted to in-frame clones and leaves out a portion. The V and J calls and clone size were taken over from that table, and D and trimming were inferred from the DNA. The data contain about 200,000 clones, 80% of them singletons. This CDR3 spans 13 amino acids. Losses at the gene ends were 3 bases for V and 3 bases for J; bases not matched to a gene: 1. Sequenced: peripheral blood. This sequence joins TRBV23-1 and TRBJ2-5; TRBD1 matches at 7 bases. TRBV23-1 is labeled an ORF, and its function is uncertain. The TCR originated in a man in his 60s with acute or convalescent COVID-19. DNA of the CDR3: TGCGCCAGCAGTCATACAGGGGAAGAGACCCAGTACTTC. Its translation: CASSHTGEETQYF.